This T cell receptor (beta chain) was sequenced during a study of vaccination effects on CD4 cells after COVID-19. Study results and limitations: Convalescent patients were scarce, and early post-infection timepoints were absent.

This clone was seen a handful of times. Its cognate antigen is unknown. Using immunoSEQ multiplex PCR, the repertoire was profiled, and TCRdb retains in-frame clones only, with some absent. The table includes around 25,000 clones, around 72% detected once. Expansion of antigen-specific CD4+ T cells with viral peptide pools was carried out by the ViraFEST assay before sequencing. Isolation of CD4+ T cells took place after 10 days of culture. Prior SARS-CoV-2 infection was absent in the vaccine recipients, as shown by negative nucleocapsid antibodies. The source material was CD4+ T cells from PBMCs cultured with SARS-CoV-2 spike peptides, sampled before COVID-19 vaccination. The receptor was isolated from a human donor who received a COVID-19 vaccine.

This chain's CDR3 is CASSARRQRTYGYTF. The CDR3 DNA reads TGTGCCAGCAGTGCCCGTCGACAGAGAACCTATGGCTACACCTTC. The V gene is TRBV28, the J gene TRBJ1-2; D possibly corresponds to TRBD1 (5 bases). Between the trimmed V and J ends, which lost 5 bases and 4 bases, there was a span of 17 bases. The germline V gene encodes CDR1 MDHEN and CDR2 SYDVKM. This CDR3 is 15 amino acids long.